This T cell receptor (beta chain) was sequenced in a study of human T cells and chemical hapten exposure. Documented time point: pre-sensitization, week 0. This sample's treatment: therapeutic diphenylcyclopropenone sensitization with weekly scalp DPC. The template was total RNA from unfractionated whole blood. Unique molecular identifiers were attached to individual cDNA molecules during library preparation. TCRdb re-called the RACE reads through MiXCR, storing one row per CDR3 protein. The data show 150,000 to 200,000 distinct CDR3 sequences, around 30% seen once. In the case of this clonotype: Antigen unknown.

Study results and caveats: Significantly more large CDR3 similarity clusters were formed by expanded TCRs than by controls.

This CDR3 spans 12 amino acids. The clonotype was recovered from a woman under 40 with alopecia areata. Some clones in this sample may be carry-over from other donors' samples. Sequencing used whole blood, obtained in connection with sensitization to the hapten diphenylcyclopropenone (DPC). This chain joins TRBV21-1 and TRBJ2-7. TRBV21-1 is a pseudogene. CDR3 DNA sequence: TGTGCCAGCAGCAAAGGGACCTACGAGCAGTACTTC. This translates into CASSKGTYEQYF.